This T cell receptor beta chain was profiled in a study of shared clonotypes between healthy human individuals. Study-level results: Few donors limited the genetic and exposure-history diversity represented.

The CDR3 sequence is 14 residues long. V dropped 4 bases and J dropped 0 bases, with 9 bases sitting between them. Germline values: CDR1 MNHEY, CDR2 SMNVEV (reference sequence). In the case of this clone: Its antigen remains unknown.

The data were produced by immunoSEQ multiplex PCR, yet TCRdb's version contains in-frame clones alone and is incomplete. In the table there are about 2.3 million clones, 85% to 95% of which are singletons. This receptor was obtained from a young man in good health. Some clones in this sample may be carry-over from other donors' samples. The chain employs TRBV27 and TRBJ1-2, with D unresolved. The sample consisted of naive CD4+ T cells from PBMCs. Subset denoted: CD45RA+ positively selected. Here the CDR3 DNA reads TGTGCCAGCAGTTACCGGAGAGCTAACTATGGCTACACCTTC. Translation gives CASSYRRANYGYTF.